This T cell receptor beta chain comes out of a study of T cell repertoires in cytomegalovirus infection. Whole-study context: Signatures in public TCR beta sequences pointed to both CMV infection and matching HLA type.

V shed 0 bases and J shed 2 bases, with 14 bases lying between them. This CDR3 region has 17 residues. Via MiXCR, TCRdb re-called the reads, giving one row per CDR3 protein. The sample records more than 45,000 distinct CDR3 sequences, about 30% being singletons. This clonotype was detected many times. Its specificity is unknown. The rearrangement uses TRBV12-3 or TRBV12-4 and TRBJ2-1, with D perhaps TRBD2 (6 bases). What was sequenced was PBMCs, sequenced either directly or after in vitro stimulation (not recorded which). The clonotype was recovered from a human donor in good health (CMV status not recorded). Some clones in this sample may be carry-over from other donors' samples. CDR3 sequence (DNA): TGTGCCAGCAGTTTAGCTGGGGAGGAGGGCGCCTACAATGAGCAGTTCTTC. This encodes CASSLAGEEGAYNEQFF.